The clone carrying this T cell receptor (beta chain) was seen more than once but under ten times. Antigen specificity is unknown. The data were obtained in a study of beta chain features in type 1 diabetes. Points from the study as a whole: Because the template was cDNA, high-expressing cells might be over-represented.

Since all of the isolated RNA was reverse transcribed, expressed TCRB transcripts were what got sequenced. Deep immunoSEQ sequencing covered naive, central memory and regulatory T cell samples. The repertoire was sequenced with immunoSEQ multiplex PCR; TCRdb's copy has only in-frame clones and lacks some. The top ten hold about 0.02% of the sample, which has fewer than 900,000 clones, roughly a sixth seen once. The sample was naive CD4+ T cells from blood. This clonotype was obtained from a woman in her late teens or twenties in good health.

The CDR3 reads CASSVFPGSTNEKLFF. CDR3 sequence (DNA): TGCGCCAGCAGCGTTTTCCCAGGCTCAACTAATGAAAAACTGTTTTTT. The rearrangement links TRBV5-1 to TRBJ1-4; no definite D call. Germline V gene data show CDR1 as SGHRS and CDR2 as YFSETQ. The CDR3 loop spans 16 amino acids. The V end lost 4 bases, the J end lost 0 bases, and 13 bases lay between the germline ends.